This TCR beta chain comes out of a study of blood T cells in healthy people across ages. For the second PCR, which ran for roughly 7 to 11 cycles, a sample-barcoded 5' primer and a J-beta primer mix were used. TCRdb analysed the 5' RACE reads with MiXCR anew, one entry per CDR3 protein. The table lists about 900,000 distinct CDR3 sequences, approximately 59% of them singletons. This clonotype was counted a single time. This clonotype was obtained from a man aged 25 to 40 in good health. The sample consisted of blood.

In nucleotides, the CDR3 is TGTGCCAGCAGCCCCGGGTCGGGAGCCACTGAAGCTTTCTTT. Translation: CASSPGSGATEAFF. The rearrangement links TRBV13 to TRBJ1-1; D uncertain. The CDR3 runs 14 residues. V was pared by 5 bases and J by 4 bases, with 14 bases between. The germline gives CDR1 PRHDT, CDR2 FYEKMQ (reference sequence).